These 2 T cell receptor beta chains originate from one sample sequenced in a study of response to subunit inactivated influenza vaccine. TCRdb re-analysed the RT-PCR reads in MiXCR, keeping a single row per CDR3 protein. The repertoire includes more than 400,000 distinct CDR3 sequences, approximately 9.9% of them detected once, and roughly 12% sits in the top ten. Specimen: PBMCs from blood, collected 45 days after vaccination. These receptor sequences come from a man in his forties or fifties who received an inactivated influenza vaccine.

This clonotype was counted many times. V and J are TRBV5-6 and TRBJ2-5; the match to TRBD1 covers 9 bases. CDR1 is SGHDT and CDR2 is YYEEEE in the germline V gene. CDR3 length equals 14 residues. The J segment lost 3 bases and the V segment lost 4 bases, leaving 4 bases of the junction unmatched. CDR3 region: CASSLWDREETQYF. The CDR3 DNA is TGTGCCAGCAGCCTATGGGACAGGGAAGAGACCCAGTACTTC.

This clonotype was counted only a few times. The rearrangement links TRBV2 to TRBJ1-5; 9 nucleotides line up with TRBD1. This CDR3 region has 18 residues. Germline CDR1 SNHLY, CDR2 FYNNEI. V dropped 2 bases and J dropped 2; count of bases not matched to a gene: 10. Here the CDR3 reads CASSERTGELRGNQPQHF. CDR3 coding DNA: TGTGCCAGCAGTGAAAGGACAGGGGAGTTGAGGGGCAATCAGCCCCAGCATTTT. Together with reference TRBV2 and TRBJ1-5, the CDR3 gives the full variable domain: EPEVTQTPSHQVTQMGQEVILRCVPISNHLYFYWYRQILGQKVEFLVSFYNNEISEKSEIFDDQFSVERPDGSNFTLKIRSTKLEDSAMYFCASSERTGELRGNQPQHFGDGTRLSIL.